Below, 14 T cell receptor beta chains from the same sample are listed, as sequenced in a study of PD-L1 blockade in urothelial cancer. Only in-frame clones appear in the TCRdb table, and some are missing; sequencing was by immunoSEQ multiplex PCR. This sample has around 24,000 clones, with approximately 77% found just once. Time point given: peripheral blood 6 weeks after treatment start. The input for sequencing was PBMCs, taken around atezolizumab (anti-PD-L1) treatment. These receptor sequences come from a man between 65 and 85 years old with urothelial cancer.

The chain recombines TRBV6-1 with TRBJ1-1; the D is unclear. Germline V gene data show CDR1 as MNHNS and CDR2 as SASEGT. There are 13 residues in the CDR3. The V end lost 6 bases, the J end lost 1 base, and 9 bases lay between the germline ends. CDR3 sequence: CASREAPNTEAFF. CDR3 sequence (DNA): TGTGCCAGCAGGGAGGCTCCGAACACTGAAGCTTTCTTT.

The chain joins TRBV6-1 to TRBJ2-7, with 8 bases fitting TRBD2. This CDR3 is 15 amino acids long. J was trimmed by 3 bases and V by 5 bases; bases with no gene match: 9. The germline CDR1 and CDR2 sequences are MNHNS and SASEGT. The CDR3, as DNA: TGTGCCAGCAGTCCGACAGCGGGAGCTCTCTACGAGCAGTACTTC. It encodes CASSPTAGALYEQYF.

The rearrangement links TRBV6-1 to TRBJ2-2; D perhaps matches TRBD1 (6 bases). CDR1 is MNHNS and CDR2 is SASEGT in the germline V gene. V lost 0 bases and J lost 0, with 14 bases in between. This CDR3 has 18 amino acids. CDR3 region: CASSEALRTAANTGELFF. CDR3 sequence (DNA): TGTGCCAGCAGTGAAGCCCTTAGGACAGCGGCGAACACCGGGGAGCTGTTTTTT.

CDR3 loop: CASSLDPSNYGYTF. In DNA form, the CDR3 reads TGTGCCAGCAGCTTGGATCCGAGTAACTATGGCTACACCTTC. This chain uses TRBV5-4 with TRBJ1-2; no clear D. The germline V gene encodes CDR1 SGHNT and CDR2 YYREEE (reference sequence). Trimming removed 0 bases from V and 1 base from J, with 7 bases in between. The CDR3 loop spans 14 amino acids.

The DNA of the CDR3 is TGTGCCAGCAGCCTCGACAGGGCCGGCAATGAGCAGTTCTTC. Its protein is CASSLDRAGNEQFF. The chain recombines TRBV7-2 with TRBJ2-1, with 7 bases that match TRBD1. The CDR3 contains 14 residues. V was clipped by 5 bases and J by 6 bases; unmatched bases: 7. Germline V gene sequence: CDR1 SGHTA, CDR2 FQGNSA.

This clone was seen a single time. DNA of the CDR3: TGTGCCAGTAATACGAGCGGAAACACCATATATTTT. Protein sequence: CASNTSGNTIYF. V usage is TRBV19 and J usage is TRBJ1-3; no firm D call. This CDR3 spans 12 amino acids. The germline gives CDR1 LNHDA, CDR2 SQIVND (reference sequence). With 7 bases removed from V and 4 bases from J, the gap between germline ends came to 8 bases.

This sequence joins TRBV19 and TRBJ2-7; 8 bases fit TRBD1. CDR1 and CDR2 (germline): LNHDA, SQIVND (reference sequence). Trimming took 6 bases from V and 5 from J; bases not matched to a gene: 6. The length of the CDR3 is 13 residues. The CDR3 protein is CASRRSGGHEQYF. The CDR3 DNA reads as TGTGCCAGTAGACGGTCAGGGGGCCACGAGCAGTACTTC.

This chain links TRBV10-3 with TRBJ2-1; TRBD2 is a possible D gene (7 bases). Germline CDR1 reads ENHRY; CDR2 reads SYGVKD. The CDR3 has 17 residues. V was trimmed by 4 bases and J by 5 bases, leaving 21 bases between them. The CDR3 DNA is TGTGCCATCAGTGTAGGGAGGGACACCGTGGGAGACAATGAGCAGTTCTTC. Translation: CAISVGRDTVGDNEQFF.

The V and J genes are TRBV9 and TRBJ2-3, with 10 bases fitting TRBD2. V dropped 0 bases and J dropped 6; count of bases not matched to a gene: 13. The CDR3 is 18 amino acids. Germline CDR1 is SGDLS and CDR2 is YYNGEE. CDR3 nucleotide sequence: TGTGCCAGCAGCGTAGGCGGGCTAGCGGGAGATGAGTCGGATACGCAGTATTTT. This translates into CASSVGGLAGDESDTQYF.

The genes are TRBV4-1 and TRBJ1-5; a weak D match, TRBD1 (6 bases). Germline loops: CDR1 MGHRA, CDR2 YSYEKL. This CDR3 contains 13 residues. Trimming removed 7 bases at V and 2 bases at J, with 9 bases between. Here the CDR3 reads CASNRDGNQPQHF. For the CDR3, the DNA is TGCGCCAGCAACAGGGATGGCAATCAGCCCCAGCATTTT.

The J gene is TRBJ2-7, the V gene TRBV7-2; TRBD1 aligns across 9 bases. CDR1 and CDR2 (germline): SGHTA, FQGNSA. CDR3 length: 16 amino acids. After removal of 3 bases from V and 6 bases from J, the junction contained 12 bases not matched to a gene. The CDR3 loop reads CASSLTGGLIFAEQYF. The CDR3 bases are TGTGCCAGCAGCTTGACAGGGGGGCTAATCTTTGCCGAGCAGTACTTC.

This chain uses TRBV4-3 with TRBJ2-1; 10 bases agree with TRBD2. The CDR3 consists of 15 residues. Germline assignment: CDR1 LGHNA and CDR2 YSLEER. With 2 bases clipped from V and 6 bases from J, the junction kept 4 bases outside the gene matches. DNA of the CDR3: TGCGCCAGCAGCCAAACGTCTAGCGGGAGCAATGAGCAGTTCTTC. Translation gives CASSQTSSGSNEQFF.

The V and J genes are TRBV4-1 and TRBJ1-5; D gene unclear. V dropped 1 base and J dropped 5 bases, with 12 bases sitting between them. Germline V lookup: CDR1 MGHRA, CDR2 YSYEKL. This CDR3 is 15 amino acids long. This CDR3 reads CASSQGSYPDQPQHF. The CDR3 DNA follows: TGCGCCAGCAGCCAAGGTTCATATCCGGATCAGCCCCAGCATTTT.

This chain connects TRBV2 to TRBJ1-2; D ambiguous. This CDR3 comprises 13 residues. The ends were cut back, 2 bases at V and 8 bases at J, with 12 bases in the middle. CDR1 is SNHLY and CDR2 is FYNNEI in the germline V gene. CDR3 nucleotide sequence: TGTGCCAGCAGTGAAATAGACACCAAGGGCTACACCTTC. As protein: CASSEIDTKGYTF.